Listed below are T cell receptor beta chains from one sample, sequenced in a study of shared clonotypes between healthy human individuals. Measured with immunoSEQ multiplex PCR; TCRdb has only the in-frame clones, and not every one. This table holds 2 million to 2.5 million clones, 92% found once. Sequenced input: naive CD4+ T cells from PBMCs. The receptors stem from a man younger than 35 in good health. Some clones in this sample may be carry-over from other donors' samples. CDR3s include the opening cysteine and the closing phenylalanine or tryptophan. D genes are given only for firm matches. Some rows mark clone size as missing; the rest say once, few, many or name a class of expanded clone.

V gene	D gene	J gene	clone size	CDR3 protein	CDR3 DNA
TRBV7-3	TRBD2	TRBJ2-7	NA	CASSLIAGGGEQYF	TGTGCCAGCAGCTTAATAGCGGGAGGTGGCGAGCAGTACTTC
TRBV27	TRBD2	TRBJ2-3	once	CASSLPQGLAGSTDTQYF	TGTGCCAGCAGTTTACCCCAAGGGCTAGCGGGAAGCACAGATACGCAGTATTTT
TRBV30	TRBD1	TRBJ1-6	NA	CAWTLIGTGDSPLHF	TGTGCCTGGACCTTGATCGGGACAGGGGATTCACCCCTCCACTTT
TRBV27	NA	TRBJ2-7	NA	CASSFGGTPTYEQYF	TGTGCCAGCAGTTTTGGCGGGACTCCTACCTACGAGCAGTACTTC
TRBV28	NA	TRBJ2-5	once	CASSLPRQGETQYF	TGTGCCAGCAGTCTGCCTCGCCAGGGGGAGACCCAGTACTTC
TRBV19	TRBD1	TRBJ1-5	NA	CASSNRGNQPQHF	TGTGCCAGTAGTAACAGGGGAAATCAGCCCCAGCATTTT
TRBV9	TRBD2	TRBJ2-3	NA	CASSGRTSRSTDTQYF	TGTGCCAGCAGCGGTCGGACTAGCAGAAGCACAGATACGCAGTATTTT
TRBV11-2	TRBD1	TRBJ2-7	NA	CASSQGVRTGAEQYF	TGTGCCAGCAGCCAAGGAGTCCGGACAGGGGCCGAGCAGTACTTC
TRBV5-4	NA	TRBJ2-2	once	CASSRGASGNTGELFF	TGTGCCAGCAGCCGGGGGGCTAGCGGGAACACCGGGGAGCTGTTTTTT
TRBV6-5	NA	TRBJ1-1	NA	CASSYSPRQSNTEAFF	TGTGCCAGCAGTTACTCCCCCAGGCAAAGTAACACTGAAGCTTTCTTT
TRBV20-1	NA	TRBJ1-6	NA	CSARDWWALHF	TGCAGTGCTAGAGATTGGTGGGCCCTCCACTTT
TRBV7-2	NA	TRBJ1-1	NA	CASSLEALFTISVSAFF	TGTGCCAGCAGCTTAGAAGCGTTATTTACGATATCAGTCTCAGCTTTCTTT
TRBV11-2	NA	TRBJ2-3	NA	CASSLGLSTDTQYF	TGTGCCAGCAGCTTAGGTCTGAGCACAGATACGCAGTATTTT
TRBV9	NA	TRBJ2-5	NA	CASSVSAGRSETQYF	TGTGCCAGCAGCGTTTCCGCGGGCCGTAGTGAGACCCAGTACTTC
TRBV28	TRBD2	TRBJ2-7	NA	CASIERGPPYEQYF	TGTGCCAGCATCGAGCGGGGGCCCCCCTACGAGCAGTACTTC
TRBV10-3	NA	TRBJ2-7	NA	CAISESQGAYEQYF	TGTGCCATCAGTGAGTCGCAAGGGGCCTACGAGCAGTACTTC
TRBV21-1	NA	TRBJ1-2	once	CASSKRQRPDKDRGRGDYGYTF	TGTGCCAGCAGCAAACGCCAAAGGCCAGACAAGGACAGGGGGCGCGGCGACTATGGCTACACCTTC
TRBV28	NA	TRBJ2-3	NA	CASSGALPDTQYF	TGTGCCAGCAGTGGGGCCCTACCAGATACGCAGTATTTT
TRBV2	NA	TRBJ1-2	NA	CASSEEGGGSYGYTF	TGTGCCAGCAGTGAAGAGGGAGGGGGAAGCTATGGCTACACCTTC
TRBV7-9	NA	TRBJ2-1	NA	CASSPGAGTWGQFF	TGTGCCAGCAGCCCAGGGGCAGGGACGTGGGGGCAGTTCTTC
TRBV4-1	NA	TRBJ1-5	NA	CASSQADSFKGFRPQHF	TGCGCCAGCAGCCAGGCGGACAGCTTCAAGGGTTTTCGGCCCCAGCATTTT
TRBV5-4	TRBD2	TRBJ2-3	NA	CASSQRVAGSGDTQYF	TGTGCCAGCAGCCAAAGGGTAGCGGGCTCGGGGGATACGCAGTATTTT
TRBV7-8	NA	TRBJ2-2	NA	CASSLVRPNTGELFF	TGTGCCAGCAGCTTAGTCAGACCTAACACCGGGGAGCTGTTTTTT
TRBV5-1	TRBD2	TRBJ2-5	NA	CASSPLAGGAETQYF	TGCGCCAGCAGCCCCCTAGCGGGAGGGGCAGAGACCCAGTACTTC
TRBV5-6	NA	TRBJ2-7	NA	CASSLHWASAGPYEQYF	TGTGCCAGCAGCTTGCATTGGGCCAGCGCAGGGCCCTACGAGCAGTACTTC
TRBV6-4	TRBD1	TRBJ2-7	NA	CASSVERGLSYEQYF	TGTGCCAGCAGTGTGGAAAGGGGGCTGTCCTACGAGCAGTACTTC
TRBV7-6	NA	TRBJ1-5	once	CASSLVSGNNQPQHF	TGTGCCAGCAGCTTAGTCTCAGGAAACAATCAGCCCCAGCATTTT
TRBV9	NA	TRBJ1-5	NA	CASSVVRGVDDQPQHF	TGTGCCAGCAGCGTAGTGCGGGGGGTTGACGATCAGCCCCAGCATTTT
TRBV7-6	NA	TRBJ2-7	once	CASSLVGGGPAYEQYF	TGTGCCAGCAGCTTAGTTGGCGGGGGCCCGGCCTACGAGCAGTACTTC
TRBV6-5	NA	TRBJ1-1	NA	CASSYSKGGREAFF	TGTGCCAGCAGTTACTCGAAGGGTGGCAGGGAAGCTTTCTTT
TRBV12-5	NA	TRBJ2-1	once	CASGLAVNEQFF	TGTGCTAGTGGTTTGGCTGTCAATGAGCAGTTCTTC
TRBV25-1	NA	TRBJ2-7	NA	CASSDSSVRGEQYF	TGTGCCAGCAGTGATTCTTCGGTCCGTGGCGAGCAGTACTTC
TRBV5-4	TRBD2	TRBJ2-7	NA	CASSLAGTNSYEQYF	TGTGCCAGCAGCTTGGCGGGGACTAATTCCTACGAGCAGTACTTC
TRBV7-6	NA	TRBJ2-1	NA	CASSLGAGTLSYNEQFF	TGTGCCAGCAGCTTAGGGGCAGGGACGCTTTCCTACAATGAGCAGTTCTTC
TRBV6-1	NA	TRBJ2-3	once	CASSIRDGSDTQYF	TGTGCCAGCAGTATCCGGGACGGTTCAGATACGCAGTATTTT
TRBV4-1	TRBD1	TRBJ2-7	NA	CASSPNRDRGYEQYF	TGCGCCAGCAGCCCAAACCGGGACAGGGGATACGAGCAGTACTTC
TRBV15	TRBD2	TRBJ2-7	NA	CATSRTPTGGSYEQYF	TGTGCCACCAGCAGAACCCCAACGGGCGGGAGCTACGAGCAGTACTTC
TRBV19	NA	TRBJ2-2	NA	CASSIGAGWDTGELFF	TGTGCCAGTAGTATTGGGGCCGGGTGGGACACCGGGGAGCTGTTTTTT
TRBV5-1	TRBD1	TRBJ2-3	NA	CASSLDRATSDTQYF	TGCGCCAGCAGCTTAGACAGGGCCACTTCTGATACGCAGTATTTT
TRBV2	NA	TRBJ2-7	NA	CASSARAATPYEQYF	TGTGCCAGCAGTGCAAGGGCCGCTACCCCCTACGAGCAGTACTTC
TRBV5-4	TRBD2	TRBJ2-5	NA	CASSSGGGQETQYF	TGTGCCAGCAGCTCGGGGGGGGGTCAAGAGACCCAGTACTTC
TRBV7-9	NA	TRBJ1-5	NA	CASSSESFGAQHF	TGTGCCAGCAGCTCAGAAAGTTTCGGAGCCCAGCATTTT
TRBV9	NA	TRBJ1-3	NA	CASSFTHVDRINSGNTIYF	TGTGCCAGCAGCTTTACCCACGTCGACAGAATAAACTCTGGAAACACCATATATTTT
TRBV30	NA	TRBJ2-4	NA	CAWSGPGIQYF	TGTGCCTGGAGCGGACCCGGAATTCAGTACTTC
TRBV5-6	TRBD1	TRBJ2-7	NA	CASSVDRGWAEQYF	TGTGCCAGCAGCGTCGACAGGGGGTGGGCAGAGCAGTACTTC
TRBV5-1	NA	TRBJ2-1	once	CASSLVLARAYNEQFF	TGCGCCAGCAGCTTGGTCCTAGCGCGCGCCTACAATGAGCAGTTCTTC